The clone carrying this T cell receptor (beta chain) was counted ten times or more. Its matching antigen is unknown. This sample is part of a study of neurological immune-mediated disorders. Study-level findings and limits: HTLV-1-associated myelopathy had the most TCR clonal expansion, while multiple sclerosis had the least, a level that fell below healthy controls. The multiple sclerosis repertoire cluster was not associated with any clinical or MRI feature. Phylogenetic grouping assigned the repertoires of 18 of 34 multiple sclerosis patients to one related-CDR3 cluster, which constitutes a possible signature.

As for the cDNA, it was generated by 5'RACE with 10-nucleotide random UMIs. Via MiXCR, TCRdb re-called the 5' RACE reads, giving one row per CDR3 protein. The sample includes approximately 80,000 distinct CDR3 sequences, under 4.5% of them seen just once. Trimming left V 6 bases short and J 4 bases short, with 21 bases between. CDR3 size: 16 residues. Per the germline V gene, CDR1 is ENHRY and CDR2 is SYGVKD. The time point here: longitudinal time-point 3. The sequence was collected from a woman aged 60 to 75 with multiple sclerosis. Sequencing used PBMCs. The chain has TRBV10-3 and TRBJ1-2, with D possibly matching TRBD1 (5 bases). CDR3 in amino acids: CAISAPGTTNGYGYTF. The CDR3 coding sequence is TGTGCCATCAGCGCCCCTGGGACTACCAATGGCTATGGCTACACCTTC.